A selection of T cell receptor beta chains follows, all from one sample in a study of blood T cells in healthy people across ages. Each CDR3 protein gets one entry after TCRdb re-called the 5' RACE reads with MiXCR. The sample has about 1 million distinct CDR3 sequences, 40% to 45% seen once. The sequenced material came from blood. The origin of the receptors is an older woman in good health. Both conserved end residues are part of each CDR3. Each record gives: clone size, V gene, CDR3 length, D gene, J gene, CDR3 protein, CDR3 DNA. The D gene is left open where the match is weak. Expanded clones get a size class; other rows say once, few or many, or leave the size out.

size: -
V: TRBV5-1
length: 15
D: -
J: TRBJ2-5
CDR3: CASSGHSTAQETQYF
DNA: TGCGCCAGCAGTGGCCACTCGACCGCCCAAGAGACCCAGTACTTC

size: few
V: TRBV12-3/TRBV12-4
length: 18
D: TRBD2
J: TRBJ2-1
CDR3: CASSFLKGASGTPDEQFF
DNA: TGTGCCAGCAGTTTCCTCAAGGGGGCTAGCGGGACCCCAGATGAGCAGTTCTTC

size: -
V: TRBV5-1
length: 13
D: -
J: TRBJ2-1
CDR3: CASSLASVNEQFF
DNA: TGCGCCAGCAGCTTGGCCTCTGTCAATGAGCAGTTCTTC

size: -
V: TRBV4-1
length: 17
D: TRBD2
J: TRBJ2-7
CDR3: CASSQELSGTPPYEQYF
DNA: TGCGCCAGCAGCCAAGAGCTGAGCGGGACTCCCCCCTACGAGCAGTACTTC

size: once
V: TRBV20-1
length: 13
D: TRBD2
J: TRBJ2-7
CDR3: CSAEAGESYEQYF
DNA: TGCAGTGCTGAAGCGGGAGAGTCCTACGAGCAGTACTTC

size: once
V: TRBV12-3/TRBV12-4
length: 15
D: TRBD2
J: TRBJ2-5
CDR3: CASSFPSGGPYEQYF
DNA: TGTGCCAGCAGTTTCCCCTCGGGAGGGCCTTATGAGCAGTACTTC

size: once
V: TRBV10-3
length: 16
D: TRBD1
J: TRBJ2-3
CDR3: CAISEIWTGGRNTQYF
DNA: TGTGCCATCAGTGAGATATGGACAGGGGGGAGAAATACGCAGTATTTT

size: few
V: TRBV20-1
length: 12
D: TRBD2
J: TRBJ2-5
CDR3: CSARDPSGSQYF
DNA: TGCAGTGCTAGAGATCCTAGCGGGAGCCAGTACTTC

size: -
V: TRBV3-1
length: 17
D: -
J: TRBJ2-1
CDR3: CASSQGGSIWTYNEQFF
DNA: TGTGCCAGCAGCCAAGGCGGGTCCATTTGGACCTACAATGAGCAGTTCTTC

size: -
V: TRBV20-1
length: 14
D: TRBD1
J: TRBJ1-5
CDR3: CSARDLQGVAPQHF
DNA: TGCAGTGCTAGAGATTTGCAGGGGGTAGCGCCCCAGCATTTT

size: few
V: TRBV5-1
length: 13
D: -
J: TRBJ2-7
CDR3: CASSLNGDYEQYF
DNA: TGCGCCAGCAGCTTGAACGGAGACTACGAGCAGTACTTC

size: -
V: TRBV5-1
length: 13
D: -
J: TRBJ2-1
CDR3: CASSSGVAIEQFF
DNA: TGCGCCAGCAGCTCCGGGGTAGCTATTGAGCAGTTCTTC

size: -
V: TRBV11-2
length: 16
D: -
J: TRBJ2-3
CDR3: CASSLRGQPGTDTQYF
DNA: TGTGCCAGCAGCTTGCGGGGACAGCCCGGCACAGATACGCAGTATTTT

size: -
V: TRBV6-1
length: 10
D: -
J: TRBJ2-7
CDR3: CASSDNVPYF
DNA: TGTGCCAGCAGTGATAACGTCCCGTACTTC

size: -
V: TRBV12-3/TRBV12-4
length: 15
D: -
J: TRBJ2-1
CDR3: CASSLGQVSYNEQFF
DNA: TGTGCCAGCAGTTTAGGGCAGGTATCCTACAATGAGCAGTTCTTC

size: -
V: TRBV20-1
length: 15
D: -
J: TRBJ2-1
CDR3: CSARRPVSSYNEQFF
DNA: TGCAGTGCCCGACGACCAGTCAGCTCCTACAATGAGCAGTTCTTC

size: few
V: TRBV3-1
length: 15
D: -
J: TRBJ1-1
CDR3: CASSQDPPGGTEAFF
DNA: TGTGCCAGCAGCCAAGATCCGCCAGGAGGAACTGAAGCTTTCTTT

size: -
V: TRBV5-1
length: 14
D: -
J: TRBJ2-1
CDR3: CASSFKSATYEQFF
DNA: TGCGCCAGCAGCTTTAAGTCAGCAACCTACGAGCAGTTCTTC